The next 5 T cell receptor beta chains were all read from a single sample in a study of beta chain features in type 1 diabetes. Reverse transcribing all isolated RNA meant expressed TCRB transcripts were sequenced. Sequenced by immunoSEQ multiplex PCR; TCRdb stores in-frame clones only, minus some. The data contain hundreds of thousands of clones, about an eighth of them singletons. Material for sequencing was naive CD4+ T cells from blood. The source is a young woman in good health.

Notes on this clone: A read error may explain this, as a much larger clone is one base away. This chain connects TRBV29-1 to TRBJ2-5; D is possibly TRBD1 (6 bases). Germline V gene data show CDR1 as SQVTM and CDR2 as ANQGSEA. The V end lost 7 bases, the J end lost 1 base, and 13 bases lay between the germline ends. This CDR3 is built from 13 residues. In DNA, the CDR3 is TGCAGCGGCCGGGACACCTTCCAAGAGACCCAGTACTTC. Residues: CSGRDTFQETQYF. Complete variable domain (other parts from reference TRBV29-1 and TRBJ2-5): SAVISQKPSRDICQRGTSLTIQCQVDSQVTMMFWYRQQPGQSLTLIATANQGSEATYESGFVIDKFPISRPNLTFSTLTVSNMSPEDSSIYLCSGRDTFQETQYFGPGTRLLVL.

This chain uses TRBV6-6 with TRBJ2-4; TRBD1 might be the D (5 bases). CDR1 MNHNY and CDR2 SVGAGI come from the germline V gene (reference sequence). There are 13 residues in the CDR3. Trimming left V 4 bases short and J 7 bases short, with 11 bases between. The CDR3 is CASSSSAGNIQYF. Here the CDR3 DNA reads TGTGCCAGCAGTTCCTCTGCAGGGAACATTCAGTACTTC.

The sample holds a few counts of this clone. The rearrangement links TRBV25-1 to TRBJ2-7; 12 positions match TRBD2. Germline-derived CDR1 and CDR2 are MGHDK and SYGVNS. The V segment lost 7 bases and the J segment 3 bases; nucleotides outside the gene matches: 1. This CDR3 is 13 amino acids long. CDR3 coding DNA: TGTGCCAGCAAACTAGCGGGGGGCTACGAGCAGTACTTC. Translated, it gives CASKLAGGYEQYF.

On this clone: Other nucleotide sequences from this sample produce the same CDR3. V usage is TRBV5-4 and J usage is TRBJ2-1; unclear D gene. The CDR3 spans 15 residues. V was shortened by 1 base and J by 0 bases, with 8 bases between the two germline ends. Per germline, CDR1 SGHNT and CDR2 YYREEE (reference sequence). The chain's CDR3 is CASSLTVSSYNEQFF. The CDR3 region has the DNA TGTGCCAGCAGCTTGACTGTGAGCTCCTACAATGAGCAGTTCTTC. Using reference TRBV5-4 and TRBJ2-1 for the parts outside the CDR3, the full variable domain is ETGVTQSPTHLIKTRGQQVTLRCSSQSGHNTVSWYQQALGQGPQFIFQYYREEENGRGNFPPRFSGLQFPNYSSELNVNALELDDSALYLCASSLTVSSYNEQFFGPGTRLTVL.

The chain links TRBV6-5 to TRBJ2-3, with D tentatively TRBD1 (5 bases). The germline V and J ends were trimmed by 2 bases and 7 bases, with 7 bases remaining between them. Germline CDR1 is MNHEY and CDR2 is SVGAGI. This CDR3 comprises 12 residues. The CDR3 reads CASSYRGNTQYF. The CDR3 DNA reads as TGTGCCAGCAGTTACAGGGGTAATACGCAGTATTTT.